A selection of T cell receptor beta chains follows, all from one sample in a study of cytomegalovirus exposure and HLA in healthy donors. Libraries were prepared by immunoSEQ multiplex PCR; TCRdb keeps only in-frame clonotypes and omits some of them. The sample has approximately 190,000 clones; 81% are singletons. Sequencing used PBMCs. These receptors all stem from a man between 40 and 49 years old in good health and CMV-seropositive. CDR3s include the opening cysteine and the closing phenylalanine or tryptophan. A D gene is named only where the DNA matches it firmly. Size tells how often a clone was seen (once, few, many) or the class of an expanded clone, and some rows leave it out.

clone_size: -; d_call: TRBD1; j_call: TRBJ2-7; v_call: TRBV5-1; cdr3_nt: TGCGCCAGCAGCTTGGGCGGGACAGGGAGGCCCTACGAGCAGTACTTC; cdr3_aa: CASSLGGTGRPYEQYF
clone_size: -; d_call: TRBD1; j_call: TRBJ1-1; v_call: TRBV27; cdr3_nt: TGTGCCAGCACTGAAAACAGGGGGGGCACTGAAGCTTTCTTT; cdr3_aa: CASTENRGGTEAFF
clone_size: -; d_call: -; j_call: TRBJ1-3; v_call: TRBV2; cdr3_nt: TGTGCCAGCAGTGAGGGAGTTCCCTCTGGAAACACCATATATTTT; cdr3_aa: CASSEGVPSGNTIYF
clone_size: -; d_call: -; j_call: TRBJ1-1; v_call: TRBV29-1; cdr3_nt: TGCAGCGTTTTCCCCCCACTGGACACTGAAGCTTTCTTT; cdr3_aa: CSVFPPLDTEAFF
clone_size: once; d_call: -; j_call: TRBJ1-4; v_call: TRBV18; cdr3_nt: TGTGCCAGCTCACCAGAGGGCCCTTTTCAGAGACTAAATGAAAAACTGTTTTTT; cdr3_aa: CASSPEGPFQRLNEKLFF
clone_size: -; d_call: TRBD1; j_call: TRBJ2-2; v_call: TRBV2; cdr3_nt: TGTGCCAGCAGGGAACAGGGGGGGAACACCGGGGAGCTGTTTTTT; cdr3_aa: CASREQGGNTGELFF
clone_size: -; d_call: -; j_call: TRBJ2-5; v_call: TRBV7-9; cdr3_nt: TGTGCCAGCAGCTTAGCGGGGCCTGAGACCCGGTACTTC; cdr3_aa: CASSLAGPETRYF
clone_size: -; d_call: TRBD1; j_call: TRBJ1-5; v_call: TRBV6-5; cdr3_nt: TGTGCCAGCAGCCTGGGACAGTCAAATCAGCCCCAGCATTTT; cdr3_aa: CASSLGQSNQPQHF
clone_size: -; d_call: -; j_call: TRBJ1-5; v_call: TRBV6-6; cdr3_nt: TGTGCCAGCAGTTCCACCCAGCGGGGAACCAATCAGCCCCAGCATTTT; cdr3_aa: CASSSTQRGTNQPQHF
clone_size: -; d_call: -; j_call: TRBJ1-1; v_call: TRBV5-4; cdr3_nt: TGTGCCAGCAGCTTGGGCGACAGAAACACTGAAGCTTTCTTT; cdr3_aa: CASSLGDRNTEAFF
clone_size: -; d_call: TRBD2; j_call: TRBJ2-1; v_call: TRBV30; cdr3_nt: TGTGCCTGGAGTGTAACGCGGACTAGCGCTGAGCAGTTCTTC; cdr3_aa: CAWSVTRTSAEQFF
clone_size: -; d_call: TRBD1; j_call: TRBJ1-4; v_call: TRBV2; cdr3_nt: TGTGCCAGCAGCGACAGGGGGCTGGCTAATGAAAAACTGTTTTTT; cdr3_aa: CASSDRGLANEKLFF
clone_size: once; d_call: TRBD2; j_call: TRBJ2-1; v_call: TRBV5-1; cdr3_nt: TGCGCCAGCAGCCTACTAGCGGGAGGTGAGAATGAGCAGTTCTTC; cdr3_aa: CASSLLAGGENEQFF
clone_size: few; d_call: TRBD2; j_call: TRBJ2-7; v_call: TRBV2; cdr3_nt: TGTGCCAGCAGTGCGGCTAGCGGGCTCTCCTACGAGCAGTACTTC; cdr3_aa: CASSAASGLSYEQYF
clone_size: -; d_call: -; j_call: TRBJ2-3; v_call: TRBV5-1; cdr3_nt: TGCGCCAGCAGCTTGGCCCAGGGGACAGATACGCAGTATTTT; cdr3_aa: CASSLAQGTDTQYF
clone_size: -; d_call: -; j_call: TRBJ1-5; v_call: TRBV6-1; cdr3_nt: TGTGCCAGCAGCGAGACGGGGTATAGCAATCAGCCCCAGCATTTT; cdr3_aa: CASSETGYSNQPQHF
clone_size: -; d_call: TRBD1; j_call: TRBJ2-2; v_call: TRBV7-2; cdr3_nt: TGTGCCAGCAGCTTGGGGTACGGGACAGGGGATTACACCGGGGAGCTGTTTTTT; cdr3_aa: CASSLGYGTGDYTGELFF
clone_size: -; d_call: -; j_call: TRBJ1-2; v_call: TRBV2; cdr3_nt: TGTGCCAGCAGTGTTAGACCGGGGAAGGGCTATGGCTACACCTTC; cdr3_aa: CASSVRPGKGYGYTF
clone_size: -; d_call: TRBD1; j_call: TRBJ1-5; v_call: TRBV6-4; cdr3_nt: TGTGCCAGCAGTGCACAGGGGGACCAGCCCCAGCATTTT; cdr3_aa: CASSAQGDQPQHF
clone_size: -; d_call: -; j_call: TRBJ2-1; v_call: TRBV14; cdr3_nt: TGTGCCAGCAGCCAAGATATAGGGGCAAATGAGCAGTTCTTC; cdr3_aa: CASSQDIGANEQFF
clone_size: few; d_call: TRBD2; j_call: TRBJ2-7; v_call: TRBV7-9; cdr3_nt: TGTGCCAGCAGCTCCGGACTAGCGTGGAACTACGAGCAGTACTTC; cdr3_aa: CASSSGLAWNYEQYF
clone_size: -; d_call: -; j_call: TRBJ2-3; v_call: TRBV30; cdr3_nt: TGTGCCTGCGGAAGACTCACAGATACGCAGTATTTT; cdr3_aa: CACGRLTDTQYF
clone_size: -; d_call: -; j_call: TRBJ1-2; v_call: TRBV7-8; cdr3_nt: TGTGCCAGCAGCTTGGCCGGGGACACGGGCAGGGGTGGCTACACCTTC; cdr3_aa: CASSLAGDTGRGGYTF
clone_size: -; d_call: -; j_call: TRBJ1-2; v_call: TRBV6-5; cdr3_nt: TGTGCCAGCAGTTACTGGGAGGGAGAGGGCTACACCTTC; cdr3_aa: CASSYWEGEGYTF
clone_size: once; d_call: -; j_call: TRBJ2-7; v_call: TRBV6-5; cdr3_nt: TGTGCCAGCAGTTACTCGATGACATATTACGAGCAGTACTTC; cdr3_aa: CASSYSMTYYEQYF
clone_size: -; d_call: -; j_call: TRBJ1-1; v_call: TRBV9; cdr3_nt: TGTGCCAGCAGCCCCGTAAGCGGGAACACTGAAGCTTTCTTT; cdr3_aa: CASSPVSGNTEAFF
clone_size: -; d_call: -; j_call: TRBJ1-1; v_call: TRBV5-3; cdr3_nt: TGTGCCAGAAGCTTGACAGACAGGAACACTGAAGCTTTCTTT; cdr3_aa: CARSLTDRNTEAFF
clone_size: -; d_call: TRBD1; j_call: TRBJ1-5; v_call: TRBV7-8; cdr3_nt: TGTGCCAGCAGCTTAGCGGGACAGGGGCTATATAGCAATCAGCCCCAGCATTTT; cdr3_aa: CASSLAGQGLYSNQPQHF
clone_size: -; d_call: TRBD1; j_call: TRBJ2-1; v_call: TRBV10-2; cdr3_nt: TGCGCCAGCAGTGGCCGGGACAGGACCTACAATGAGCAGTTCTTC; cdr3_aa: CASSGRDRTYNEQFF
clone_size: -; d_call: -; j_call: TRBJ2-5; v_call: TRBV9; cdr3_nt: TGTGCCAGCAGCGTAGTAGGGGTTGGGGAGACCCAGTACTTC; cdr3_aa: CASSVVGVGETQYF
clone_size: -; d_call: TRBD2; j_call: TRBJ2-7; v_call: TRBV19; cdr3_nt: TGTGCCAGTAGTATGCGGGAGCGGTACGAGCAGTACTTC; cdr3_aa: CASSMRERYEQYF
clone_size: -; d_call: -; j_call: TRBJ2-7; v_call: TRBV6-1; cdr3_nt: TGTGCCAGCAGACCGACAGGCTCCTACGAGCAGTACTTC; cdr3_aa: CASRPTGSYEQYF
clone_size: few; d_call: -; j_call: TRBJ2-1; v_call: TRBV4-1; cdr3_nt: TGCGCCAGCAGCCAACGTATAGTTCGAATCGATGAGCAGTTCTTC; cdr3_aa: CASSQRIVRIDEQFF
clone_size: few; d_call: -; j_call: TRBJ1-6; v_call: TRBV7-9; cdr3_nt: TGTGCCAGCAGCCCCCCGGGGGGGGTTTATTCACCCCTCCACTTT; cdr3_aa: CASSPPGGVYSPLHF
clone_size: -; d_call: TRBD2; j_call: TRBJ2-7; v_call: TRBV7-9; cdr3_nt: TGTGCCAGCAGCGTCCCGGGACTAGGCTACGAGCAGTACTTC; cdr3_aa: CASSVPGLGYEQYF
clone_size: -; d_call: TRBD1; j_call: TRBJ1-4; v_call: TRBV5-5; cdr3_nt: TGTGCCAGCAGCTTGGGGGGGACAGAAAATGAAAAACTGTTTTTT; cdr3_aa: CASSLGGTENEKLFF
clone_size: once; d_call: TRBD2; j_call: TRBJ2-3; v_call: TRBV18; cdr3_nt: TGTGCCAGCTCACCGGGTAGCGGGGGATTCACAGATACGCAGTATTTT; cdr3_aa: CASSPGSGGFTDTQYF
clone_size: -; d_call: TRBD1; j_call: TRBJ2-7; v_call: TRBV10-3; cdr3_nt: TGTGCCATCAGTGATACCGGGACAGGGGCCGAGCAGTACTTC; cdr3_aa: CAISDTGTGAEQYF
clone_size: -; d_call: -; j_call: TRBJ2-7; v_call: TRBV5-1; cdr3_nt: TGCGCCAGCAGCACATCGGGGGGCGTCATTATCGAGCAGTACTTC; cdr3_aa: CASSTSGGVIIEQYF
clone_size: -; d_call: TRBD1; j_call: TRBJ1-1; v_call: TRBV7-2; cdr3_nt: TGTGCCAGCAGCTTAGTACTCGGACAGGGGGCTACTGAAGCTTTCTTT; cdr3_aa: CASSLVLGQGATEAFF
clone_size: -; d_call: -; j_call: TRBJ1-4; v_call: TRBV28; cdr3_nt: TGTGCCAGCCGGATAGGGGGTAGATATGAAAAACTGTTTTTT; cdr3_aa: CASRIGGRYEKLFF
clone_size: -; d_call: -; j_call: TRBJ2-5; v_call: TRBV5-6; cdr3_nt: TGTGCCAGCAGCCCTCCGGGTTTGGAGACCCAGTACTTC; cdr3_aa: CASSPPGLETQYF
clone_size: -; d_call: -; j_call: TRBJ2-6; v_call: TRBV1; cdr3_nt: TGCACCAGCAGCCAAGACCGGGACAGCTCTGGGGCCAACGTCCTGACTTTC; cdr3_aa: CTSSQDRDSSGANVLTF
clone_size: -; d_call: -; j_call: TRBJ1-6; v_call: TRBV4-2; cdr3_nt: TGTGCCAGCAGCCAATCCCCTTTTGGACAGATAATTAATTCACCCCTCCACTTT; cdr3_aa: CASSQSPFGQIINSPLHF
clone_size: -; d_call: TRBD1; j_call: TRBJ2-7; v_call: TRBV4-3; cdr3_nt: TGCGCCAGCAGCCAAGGGACAGGGAGCTCCTACGAGCAGTACTTC; cdr3_aa: CASSQGTGSSYEQYF
clone_size: -; d_call: -; j_call: TRBJ2-1; v_call: TRBV7-8; cdr3_nt: TGTGCCAGCACCCTCGATAAGGGAGCAAACAATGAGCAGTTCTTC; cdr3_aa: CASTLDKGANNEQFF
clone_size: -; d_call: -; j_call: TRBJ1-3; v_call: TRBV18; cdr3_nt: TGTGCCAGCTCACCCCAGGACACCGTAGCAGGAAACACCATATATTTT; cdr3_aa: CASSPQDTVAGNTIYF
clone_size: -; d_call: -; j_call: TRBJ1-6; v_call: TRBV7-9; cdr3_nt: TGTGCCAGCAGACTTACCGGGACACCAAATTCACCCCTCCACTTT; cdr3_aa: CASRLTGTPNSPLHF
clone_size: -; d_call: -; j_call: TRBJ1-2; v_call: TRBV18; cdr3_nt: TGTGCCAGCTCACCAAAGGCGAAGGAGGGCTACACCTTC; cdr3_aa: CASSPKAKEGYTF
clone_size: -; d_call: -; j_call: TRBJ2-7; v_call: TRBV18; cdr3_nt: TGTGCCAGCTCACCTAGGACAGACTACGAGCAGTACTTC; cdr3_aa: CASSPRTDYEQYF
clone_size: -; d_call: TRBD1; j_call: TRBJ2-2; v_call: TRBV18; cdr3_nt: TGTGCCAGCTCACCCCGGGACAGGGATTGGGCCACCGGGGAGCTGTTTTTT; cdr3_aa: CASSPRDRDWATGELFF
clone_size: -; d_call: TRBD1; j_call: TRBJ2-1; v_call: TRBV19; cdr3_nt: TGTGCCAGTAGTGCCCGGGACAGGGACCACAATGAGCAGTTCTTC; cdr3_aa: CASSARDRDHNEQFF
clone_size: -; d_call: TRBD2; j_call: TRBJ2-7; v_call: TRBV30; cdr3_nt: TGTGCCTGGACCCTCAGGACTAGCGGGAGTACGGAGCAGTACTTC; cdr3_aa: CAWTLRTSGSTEQYF
clone_size: -; d_call: -; j_call: TRBJ1-1; v_call: TRBV7-8; cdr3_nt: TGTGCCAGCAGCCAACAATCGGGTACGTTGGTGGACACTGAAGCTTTCTTT; cdr3_aa: CASSQQSGTLVDTEAFF
clone_size: -; d_call: TRBD2; j_call: TRBJ2-7; v_call: TRBV9; cdr3_nt: TGTGCCAGCAGCGTAGGGACTAGTAGAAACGAGCAGTACTTC; cdr3_aa: CASSVGTSRNEQYF
clone_size: -; d_call: -; j_call: TRBJ2-3; v_call: TRBV27; cdr3_nt: TGTGCCAGCAAAAAGATGCGTACTAGCACAGATACGCAGTATTTT; cdr3_aa: CASKKMRTSTDTQYF
clone_size: once; d_call: TRBD2; j_call: TRBJ2-7; v_call: TRBV6-5; cdr3_nt: TGTGCCAGCAGTGCGACTAGCGGGAATTCCTACGAGCAGTACTTC; cdr3_aa: CASSATSGNSYEQYF